This T cell receptor (beta chain) is drawn from a study of cytomegalovirus exposure and HLA in healthy donors. The table came from immunoSEQ multiplex PCR; TCRdb's copy has only in-frame clones and leaves some out. Of approximately 150,000 clones listed, around four fifths were seen once; the top ten hold about 2.1%. With 0 bases removed from V and 5 bases from J, the gap between germline ends came to 8 bases. The CDR3 is 13 amino acids. Germline V lookup: CDR1 SGHKS, CDR2 YYEKEE (reference sequence). The sequencing sample was made of PBMCs. This TCR was recovered from a man aged 30 to 39 in good health and CMV-seropositive. The chain has TRBV5-5 and TRBJ1-1, with D unresolved. CDR3 sequence: CASSLERSTEAFF. The CDR3 nucleotides are TGTGCCAGCAGCTTGGAAAGGAGTACTGAAGCTTTCTTT.